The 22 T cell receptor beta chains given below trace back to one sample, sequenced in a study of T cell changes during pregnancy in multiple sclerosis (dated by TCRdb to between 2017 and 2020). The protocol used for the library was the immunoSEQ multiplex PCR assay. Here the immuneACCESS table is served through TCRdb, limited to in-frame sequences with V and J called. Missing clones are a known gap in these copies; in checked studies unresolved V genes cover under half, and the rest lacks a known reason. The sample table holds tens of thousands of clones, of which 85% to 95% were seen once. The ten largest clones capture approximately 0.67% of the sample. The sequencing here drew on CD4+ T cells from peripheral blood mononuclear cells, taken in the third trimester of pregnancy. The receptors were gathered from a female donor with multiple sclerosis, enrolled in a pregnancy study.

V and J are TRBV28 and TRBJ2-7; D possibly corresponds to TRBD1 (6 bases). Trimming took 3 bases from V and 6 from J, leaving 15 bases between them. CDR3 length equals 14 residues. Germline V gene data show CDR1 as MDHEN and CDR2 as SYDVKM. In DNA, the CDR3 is TGTGCCAGCAGTTTCGGACAGATCTCTCCCGAGCAGTACTTC. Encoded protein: CASSFGQISPEQYF.

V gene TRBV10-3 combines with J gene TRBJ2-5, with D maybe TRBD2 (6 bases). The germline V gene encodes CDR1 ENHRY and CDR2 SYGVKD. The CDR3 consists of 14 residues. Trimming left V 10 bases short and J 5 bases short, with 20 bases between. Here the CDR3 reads CATRGTREWETQYF. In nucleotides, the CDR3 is TGTGCCACCCGCGGGACTCGGGAGTGGGAGACCCAGTACTTC.

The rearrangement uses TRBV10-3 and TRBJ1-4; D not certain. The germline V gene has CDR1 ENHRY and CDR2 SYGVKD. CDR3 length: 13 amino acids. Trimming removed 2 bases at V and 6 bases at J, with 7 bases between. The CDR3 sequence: CAISEVLYEKLFF. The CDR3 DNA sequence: TGTGCCATCAGTGAGGTACTTTATGAAAAACTGTTTTTT.

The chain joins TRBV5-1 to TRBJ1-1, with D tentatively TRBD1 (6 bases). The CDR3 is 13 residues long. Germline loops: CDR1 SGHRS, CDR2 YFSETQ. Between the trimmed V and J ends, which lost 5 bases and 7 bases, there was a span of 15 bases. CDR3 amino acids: CASRTGQTYEAFF. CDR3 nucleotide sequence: TGCGCCAGCAGAACCGGACAGACGTATGAAGCTTTCTTT.

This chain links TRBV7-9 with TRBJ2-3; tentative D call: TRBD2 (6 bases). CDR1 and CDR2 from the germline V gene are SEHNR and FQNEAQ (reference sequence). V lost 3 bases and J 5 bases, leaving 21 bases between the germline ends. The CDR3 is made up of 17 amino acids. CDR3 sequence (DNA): TGTGCCAGCAGCTTTACCGGCCGGGCGGGAAGGGGAGATACGCAGTATTTT. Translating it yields CASSFTGRAGRGDTQYF. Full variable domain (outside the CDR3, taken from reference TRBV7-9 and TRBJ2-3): DTGVSQNPRHKITKRGQNVTFRCDPISEHNRLYWYRQTLGQGPEFLTYFQNEAQLEKSRLLSDRFSAERPKGSFSTLEIQRTEQGDSAMYLCASSFTGRAGRGDTQYFGPGTRLTVL.

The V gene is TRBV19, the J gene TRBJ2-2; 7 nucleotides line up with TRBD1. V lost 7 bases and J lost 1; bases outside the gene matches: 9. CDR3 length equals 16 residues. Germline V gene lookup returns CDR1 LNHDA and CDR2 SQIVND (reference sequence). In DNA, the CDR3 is TGTGCCAGTACCAAAGGACAGGTACAGAACACCGGGGAGCTGTTTTTT. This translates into CASTKGQVQNTGELFF.

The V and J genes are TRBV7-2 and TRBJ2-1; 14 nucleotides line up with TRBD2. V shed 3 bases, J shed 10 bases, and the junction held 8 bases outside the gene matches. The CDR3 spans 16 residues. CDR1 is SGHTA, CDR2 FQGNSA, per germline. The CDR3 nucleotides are TGTGCCAGCAGCTTTGTTGGGACTAGCGGGAGTAGGGAGCAGTTCTTC. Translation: CASSFVGTSGSREQFF.

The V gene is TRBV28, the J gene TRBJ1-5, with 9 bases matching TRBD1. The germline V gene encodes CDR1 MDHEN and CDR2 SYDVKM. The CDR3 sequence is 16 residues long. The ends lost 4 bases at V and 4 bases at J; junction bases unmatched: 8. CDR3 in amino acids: CASSYQVTGGNQPQHF. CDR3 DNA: TGTGCCAGCAGTTATCAGGTGACAGGGGGTAATCAGCCCCAGCATTTT.

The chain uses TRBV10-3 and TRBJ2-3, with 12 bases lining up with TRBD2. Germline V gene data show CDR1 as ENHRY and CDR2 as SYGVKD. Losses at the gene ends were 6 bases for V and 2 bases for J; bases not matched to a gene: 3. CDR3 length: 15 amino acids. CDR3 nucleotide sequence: TGTGCCATCAGCCCTAGCGGGAGGGCCACAGATACGCAGTATTTT. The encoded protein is CAISPSGRATDTQYF.

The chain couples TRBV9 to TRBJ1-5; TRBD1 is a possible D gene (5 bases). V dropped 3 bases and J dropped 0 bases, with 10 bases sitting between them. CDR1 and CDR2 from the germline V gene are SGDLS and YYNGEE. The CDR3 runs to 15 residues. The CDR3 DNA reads TGTGCCAGCAGCGATACAGGACATAGCAATCAGCCCCAGCATTTT. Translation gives CASSDTGHSNQPQHF.

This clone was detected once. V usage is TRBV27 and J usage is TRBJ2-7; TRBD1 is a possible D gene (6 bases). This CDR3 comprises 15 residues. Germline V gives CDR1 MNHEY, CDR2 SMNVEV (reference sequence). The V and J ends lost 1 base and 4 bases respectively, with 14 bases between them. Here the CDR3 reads CASSLYLGQIYEQYF. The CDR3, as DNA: TGTGCCAGCAGTTTATACCTCGGACAGATTTACGAGCAGTACTTC.

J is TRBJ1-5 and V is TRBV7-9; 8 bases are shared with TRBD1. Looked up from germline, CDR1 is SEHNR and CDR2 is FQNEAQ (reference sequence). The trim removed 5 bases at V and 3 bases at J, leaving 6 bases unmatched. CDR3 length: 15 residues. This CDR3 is CASSPGQGLNQPQHF. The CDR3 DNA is TGTGCCAGCAGCCCAGGACAGGGTCTCAATCAGCCCCAGCATTTT.

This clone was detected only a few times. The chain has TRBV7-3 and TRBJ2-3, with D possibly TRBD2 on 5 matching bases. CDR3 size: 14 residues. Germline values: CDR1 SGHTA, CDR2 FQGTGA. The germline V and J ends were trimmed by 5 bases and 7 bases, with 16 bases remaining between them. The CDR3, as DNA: TGTGCCAGCAGCCAAGGAGGAGCTACCAATACGCAGTATTTT. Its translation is CASSQGGATNTQYF.

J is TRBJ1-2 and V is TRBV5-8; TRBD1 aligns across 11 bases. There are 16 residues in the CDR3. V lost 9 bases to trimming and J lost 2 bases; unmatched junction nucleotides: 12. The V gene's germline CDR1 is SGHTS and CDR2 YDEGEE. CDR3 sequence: CANSLWDRGYNYGYTF. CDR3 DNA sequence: TGTGCCAACAGTCTTTGGGACAGGGGGTACAACTATGGCTACACCTTC.

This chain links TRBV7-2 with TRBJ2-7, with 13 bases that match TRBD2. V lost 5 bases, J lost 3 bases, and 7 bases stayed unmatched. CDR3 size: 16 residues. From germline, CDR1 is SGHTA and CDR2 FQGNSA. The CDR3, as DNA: TGTGCCAGCAGCCGGACTAGCGGGAGTGTAGGCTACGAGCAGTACTTC. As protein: CASSRTSGSVGYEQYF.

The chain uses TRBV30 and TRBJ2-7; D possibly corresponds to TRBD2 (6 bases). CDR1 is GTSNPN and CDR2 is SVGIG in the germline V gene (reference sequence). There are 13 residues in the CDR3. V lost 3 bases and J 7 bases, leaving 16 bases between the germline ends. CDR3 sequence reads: CAWRDSLAGEQYF. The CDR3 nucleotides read TGTGCCTGGAGAGACAGTTTGGCGGGGGAGCAGTACTTC.

CDR3 DNA sequence: TGTGCCAGCAGCTCACCGGGACTCAATGAGCAGTTCTTC. The encoded protein is CASSSPGLNEQFF. The chain is built from TRBV7-2 and TRBJ2-1; a weak D match, TRBD2 (6 bases). Germline V gene sequence: CDR1 SGHTA, CDR2 FQGNSA. This CDR3 is 13 amino acids long. Trimming shortened V by 4 bases and J by 6 bases, and 10 bases separated the two germline ends.

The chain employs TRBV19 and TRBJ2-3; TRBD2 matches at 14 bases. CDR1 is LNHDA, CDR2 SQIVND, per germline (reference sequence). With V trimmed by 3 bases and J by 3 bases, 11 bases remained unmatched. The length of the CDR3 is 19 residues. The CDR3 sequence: CASSIPASGTSGRTDTQYF. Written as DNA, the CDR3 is TGTGCCAGTAGTATTCCGGCCTCCGGGACTAGCGGGAGAACAGATACGCAGTATTTT.

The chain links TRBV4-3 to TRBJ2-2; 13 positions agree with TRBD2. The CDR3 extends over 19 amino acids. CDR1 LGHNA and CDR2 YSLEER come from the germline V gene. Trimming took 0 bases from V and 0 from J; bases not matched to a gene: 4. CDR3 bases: TGCGCCAGCAGCCAAGAAGCCGGGACTAGCGGGGCGAACACCGGGGAGCTGTTTTTT. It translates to CASSQEAGTSGANTGELFF.

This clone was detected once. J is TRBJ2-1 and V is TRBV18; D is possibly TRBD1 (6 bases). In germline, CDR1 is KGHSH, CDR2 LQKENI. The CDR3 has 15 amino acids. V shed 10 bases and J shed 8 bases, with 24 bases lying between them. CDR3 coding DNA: TGTGCCACCTTCAAGTTGACAGGAGGCCAAGATGAGCAGTTCTTC. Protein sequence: CATFKLTGGQDEQFF.

CDR3 residues: CASSSTGGAQYF. The DNA of the CDR3 is TGTGCCAGCAGCTCCACCGGGGGGGCCCAGTACTTC. V and J are TRBV7-3 and TRBJ2-5; 8 nucleotides line up with TRBD2. This CDR3 is built from 12 residues. Germline CDR1 SGHTA, CDR2 FQGTGA. V trimming: 4 bases; J trimming: 9 bases; junction bases outside the gene matches: 4. Filled out from reference TRBV7-3 and TRBJ2-5, the complete variable domain reads GAGVSQTPSNKVTEKGKYVELRCDPISGHTALYWYRQSLGQGPEFLIYFQGTGAADDSGLPNDRFFAVRPEGSVSTLKIQRTERGDSAVYLCASSSTGGAQYFGPGTRLLVL.

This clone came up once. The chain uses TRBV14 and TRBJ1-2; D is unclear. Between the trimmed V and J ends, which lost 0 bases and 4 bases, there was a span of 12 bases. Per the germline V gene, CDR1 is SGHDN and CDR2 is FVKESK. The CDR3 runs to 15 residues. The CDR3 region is CASSQDMGRSYGYTF. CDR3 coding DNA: TGTGCCAGCAGCCAAGATATGGGCAGAAGCTATGGCTACACCTTC.